This entry lists 9 T cell receptor beta chains sequenced from one sample in a study of blood T cell repertoires in COVID-19. Profiled with immunoSEQ multiplex PCR; TCRdb holds only in-frame clones, not every one. Found here are approximately 200,000 clones, around 90% of them singletons; the top ten hold approximately 2.5%. Material: peripheral blood. These receptors came from a man aged 25 to 40 with COVID-19, enrolled during active disease.

V is TRBV18 and J is TRBJ2-4, with a possible D match to TRBD1 (5 bases). The germline V and J ends were trimmed by 2 bases and 9 bases, with 14 bases remaining between them. The germline V gene has CDR1 KGHSH and CDR2 LQKENI. The length of the CDR3 is 14 residues. Here the CDR3 reads CASSPGVGASIQYF. CDR3 nucleotide sequence: TGTGCCAGCTCACCAGGGGTAGGGGCCTCCATTCAGTACTTC. Combining the CDR3 with reference TRBV18 and TRBJ2-4 gives the whole variable domain NAGVMQNPRHLVRRRGQEARLRCSPMKGHSHVYWYRQLPEEGLKFMVYLQKENIIDESGMPKERFSAEFPKEGPSILRIQQVVRGDSAAYFCASSPGVGASIQYFGAGTRLSVL.

J is TRBJ1-5 and V is TRBV4-2; D is undetermined. V lost 0 bases to trimming and J lost 15 bases, with 21 bases between them. Germline V gene sequence: CDR1 LGHNA, CDR2 YNFKEQ. The CDR3 covers 15 residues. CDR3 in amino acids: CASSQDLMTAKEGHF. The CDR3, as DNA: TGTGCCAGCAGCCAAGATCTTATGACCGCTAAAGAGGGGCATTTT.

The chain has TRBV6-5 and TRBJ2-3, with 10 bases identical to TRBD1. The CDR3 is 15 residues long. Germline V CDR1 and CDR2: MNHEY, SVGAGI. V lost 7 bases, J lost 7 bases, and 11 bases stayed unmatched. The CDR3 reads CASTSGTGDSHTQYF. CDR3 bases: TGTGCCAGCACCTCTGGGACAGGGGATTCCCATACGCAGTATTTT.

The rearrangement links TRBV19 to TRBJ1-1, with D unresolved. V shed 0 bases and J shed 10 bases, with 12 bases lying between them. The CDR3 has 13 residues. CDR1 is LNHDA, CDR2 SQIVND, per germline (reference sequence). The CDR3 loop reads CASSIDTRVGAFF. The CDR3 coding sequence is TGTGCCAGTAGTATAGATACGCGGGTTGGAGCTTTCTTT.

This clone has just one count. The junction does not match germline at one end; this may be a read error. The chain couples TRBV28 to TRBJ1-2, with D possibly being TRBD1 (6 bases). Germline V gives CDR1 MDHEN, CDR2 SYDVKM. The CDR3 is made up of 11 amino acids. The CDR3 protein is CASSPIQGTAF. The DNA for the CDR3 is TGTGCCAGCAGCCCAATACAGGGTACCGCCTTC.

This clone was seen only once. The chain recombines TRBV28 with TRBJ2-4; a possible D gene is TRBD2 (6 bases). There are 15 residues in the CDR3. The V end lost 3 bases, the J end lost 2 bases, and 11 bases lay between the germline ends. Germline values: CDR1 MDHEN, CDR2 SYDVKM. CDR3: CASSLVRGSKNIQYF. CDR3 bases: TGTGCCAGCAGTTTGGTCCGGGGGTCCAAAAACATTCAGTACTTC.

V and J are TRBV2 and TRBJ1-1; a possible D gene is TRBD1 (6 bases). CDR1 is SNHLY, CDR2 FYNNEI, per germline. The length of the CDR3 is 13 residues. Deletions cut 9 bases from V and 10 bases from J, with 21 bases between. For the CDR3, the DNA is TGTGCCAGTCATATCGGGGGGCCTGGGAGAGCTTTCTTT. Translating gives CASHIGGPGRAFF.

The chain is built from TRBV6-5 and TRBJ2-1, with 7 bases matching TRBD1. Germline CDR1 and CDR2: MNHEY and SVGAGI. This CDR3 has 13 residues. Trimming removed 4 bases from V and 5 bases from J; junction bases left unmatched: 2. The chain's CDR3 is CASSFTGDNEQFF. The CDR3 DNA reads as TGTGCCAGCAGTTTTACAGGGGACAATGAGCAGTTCTTC.

This clone was seen a single time. The chain combines TRBV10-3 with TRBJ2-7; TRBD2 matches 12 bases. CDR1 and CDR2 (germline): ENHRY, SYGVKD. The V gene end was trimmed by 6 bases and the J gene end by 4 bases; junction bases not matched to a gene: 1. There are 13 residues in the CDR3. CDR3 sequence: CAIRTSGSYEQYF. In DNA form, the CDR3 reads TGTGCCATCAGGACTAGCGGGAGTTACGAGCAGTACTTC.